This entry features one T cell receptor (beta chain) sequence. Antigen unknown. Treatment defined: approximately nine-day PBMC culture with coronavirus spike peptide pools or control peptides (ViraFEST assay). Germline V gene lookup returns CDR1 SNHLY and CDR2 FYNNEI. The CDR3 covers 13 residues. Trimming cost V 4 bases and J 6 bases; bases outside gene matches: 3. The Oncomine TCR Beta short-read assay was applied to DNA of cultured CD4+ T cells. Via MiXCR, TCRdb re-called the PCR reads, giving one row per CDR3 protein. The sample records around 19,000 distinct CDR3 sequences, approximately 50% being singletons. The data stem from a study of vaccination and CD4 T cells after COVID-19.

The sequence was collected from a human donor who had recovered from COVID-19. This chain links TRBV2 with TRBJ2-4, with 7 bases identical to TRBD1. Source material: CD4+ T cells from blood, cultured in vitro. The CDR3 nucleotides are TGTGCCAGCAGTGCGAGGGACAGAAACATTCAGTACTTC. It specifies CASSARDRNIQYF.